Each of the 20 T cell receptor beta chains below was sequenced from the same sample in a study of Ad26.COV2.S vaccination and SARS-CoV-2 variants. The method was immunoSEQ multiplex PCR; TCRdb's version includes in-frame clones alone and lacks a portion of them. The table includes roughly 320,000 clones, around 86% detected once. Treatment noted: approximately 18 received Ad26.COV2.S at low or high dose, single or two shots; about five received placebo; per-sample allocation not given. Material that was analyzed had been drawn on day 63 after the first vaccine or placebo injection. The sample was peripheral blood, taken in a trial of Ad26.COV2.S vaccine versus placebo. Receptor source: a person aged 18 to 65 who received the Ad26.COV2.S COVID-19 vaccine or a placebo.

The rearrangement links TRBV5-6 to TRBJ1-2; TRBD1 might be the D (6 bases). Germline V gene data show CDR1 as SGHDT and CDR2 as YYEEEE. This CDR3 contains 15 residues. The V end lost 4 bases, the J end lost 7 bases, and 20 bases lay between the germline ends. CDR3 region: CASSKDRRFSPGYTF. CDR3 nucleotides: TGTGCCAGCAGCAAGGACAGAAGGTTCTCACCTGGCTACACCTTC.

The V gene is TRBV6-2 or TRBV6-3, the J gene TRBJ1-1; D is undetermined. Trimming stripped 2 bases from V and 8 bases from J, with 12 bases between. The CDR3 has 13 residues. Germline-derived CDR1 and CDR2 are MNHEY and SVGEGT. As DNA, the CDR3 is TGTGCCAGCAGTTACCAATTTCGGACGGAAGCTTTCTTT. The encoded protein is CASSYQFRTEAFF.

This rearrangement joins TRBV3-1 (or the pseudogene TRBV3-2) to TRBJ1-1; D is perhaps TRBD1 (5 bases). This CDR3 contains 15 residues. The V end lost 0 bases, the J end lost 5 bases, and 13 bases lay between the germline ends. Germline loops: CDR1 LGHDT, CDR2 YNNKEL (reference sequence). CDR3 DNA: TGTGCCAGCAGCCAAGATTTGGGGACGAAGACTGAAGCTTTCTTT. This gives the protein CASSQDLGTKTEAFF.

The genes are TRBV2 and TRBJ2-1; D remains unclear. The germline V gene has CDR1 SNHLY and CDR2 FYNNEI. Trimming shortened V by 8 bases and J by 3 bases, and 14 bases separated the two germline ends. This CDR3 spans 14 amino acids. DNA of the CDR3: TGTGCCAGCGGCGTCCAAGAGGACTACAATGAGCAGTTCTTC. Encoded protein: CASGVQEDYNEQFF.

The V gene is TRBV10-3, the J gene TRBJ2-2; 7 nucleotides agree with TRBD2. There are 15 residues in the CDR3. V lost 10 bases and J lost 7; bases outside the gene matches: 15. The germline gives CDR1 ENHRY, CDR2 SYGVKD. CDR3 protein: CATGLVGADGGELFF. In DNA, the CDR3 is TGTGCCACCGGACTAGTTGGGGCGGATGGCGGGGAGCTGTTTTTT.

This clone was observed a single time. The chain links TRBV13 to TRBJ2-7; 8 bases line up with TRBD1. V shed 0 bases and J 2 bases; nucleotides not matched to a gene: 3. This CDR3 has 15 residues. Looked up from germline, CDR1 is PRHDT and CDR2 is FYEKMQ (reference sequence). CDR3 residues: CASSLGWGQAYEQYF. DNA of the CDR3: TGTGCCAGCAGCTTAGGCTGGGGACAGGCCTACGAGCAGTACTTC.

The chain has TRBV9 and TRBJ2-5, with TRBD1 identical over 9 bases. CDR3 size: 15 residues. The J segment lost 7 bases and the V segment lost 3 bases, leaving 10 bases of the junction unmatched. Germline assignment: CDR1 SGDLS and CDR2 YYNGEE. The CDR3 region is CASSGRTGDIGTQYF. DNA for the CDR3: TGTGCCAGCAGCGGACGGACAGGGGACATCGGGACCCAGTACTTC.

This clone has a handful of counts. The chain combines TRBV7-2 with TRBJ1-3, with 7 nucleotides matching TRBD1. Germline assignment: CDR1 SGHTA and CDR2 FQGNSA. The V gene end was trimmed by 5 bases and the J gene end by 1 base; junction bases not matched to a gene: 8. The CDR3 length is 16 residues. The CDR3 loop is CASSPGTAWSGNTIYF. The CDR3 nucleotides read TGTGCCAGCAGCCCCGGGACAGCGTGGTCTGGAAACACCATATATTTT. The complete variable domain, with remaining parts taken from reference TRBV7-2 and TRBJ1-3, reads GAGVSQSPSNKVTEKGKDVELRCDPISGHTALYWYRQSLGQGLEFLIYFQGNSAPDKSGLPSDRFSAERTGGSVSTLTIQRTQQEDSAVYLCASSPGTAWSGNTIYFGEGSWLTVV.

This clone was observed a few times. V and J are TRBV27 and TRBJ1-6, with D tentatively TRBD1 (5 bases). The ends were cut back, 10 bases at V and 5 bases at J, with 21 bases in the middle. The CDR3 loop spans 16 amino acids. CDR1 is MNHEY and CDR2 is SMNVEV in the germline V gene (reference sequence). The CDR3 coding sequence is TGTGCCACCAAGACCGGGACCGATGGAAATAATTCACCCCTCCACTTT. Amino acid sequence: CATKTGTDGNNSPLHF.

V gene TRBV15 combines with J gene TRBJ1-4; D ambiguous. The CDR3 has 14 residues. V shed 4 bases and J shed 4 bases, with 10 bases lying between them. The V gene's germline CDR1 is LNHNV and CDR2 YYDKDF (reference sequence). The CDR3 DNA sequence: TGTGCCACCAGCATCCTAAGCGGTAATGAAAAACTGTTTTTT. It yields the protein CATSILSGNEKLFF. The full variable domain, its missing parts supplied by reference TRBV15 and TRBJ1-4, is DAMVIQNPRYQVTQFGKPVTLSCSQTLNHNVMYWYQQKSSQAPKLLFHYYDKDFNNEADTPDNFQSRRPNTSFCFLDIRSPGLGDTAMYLCATSILSGNEKLFFGSGTQLSVL.

V gene TRBV5-8 combines with J gene TRBJ2-2, with 9 bases matching TRBD2. The CDR3 runs to 17 residues. CDR1 is SGHTS and CDR2 is YDEGEE in the germline V gene. V shed 10 bases and J 3 bases; nucleotides not matched to a gene: 16. CDR3 nucleotides: TGTGCCGGGCCCTCGAAGGCGGGGGGGCCAGACACCGGGGAGCTGTTTTTT. It encodes CAGPSKAGGPDTGELFF.

The chain uses TRBV27 and TRBJ2-7; 9 positions agree with TRBD1. The CDR3 runs to 15 residues. Germline CDR1 is MNHEY and CDR2 is SMNVEV (reference sequence). Unmatched junction bases numbered 7, after V lost 4 bases and J lost 3 bases. CDR3: CASSSTGTGHYEQYF. As DNA, the CDR3 is TGTGCCAGCAGTTCAACCGGGACAGGGCACTACGAGCAGTACTTC.

V is TRBV5-1 and J is TRBJ2-5; 7 bases agree with TRBD1. Germline assignment: CDR1 SGHRS and CDR2 YFSETQ. The CDR3 is made up of 13 amino acids. The ends lost 4 bases at V and 6 bases at J; junction bases unmatched: 6. The CDR3 DNA reads TGCGCCAGCAGCCCGACAGGGCCGAAGACCCAGTACTTC. The encoded protein is CASSPTGPKTQYF.

The rearrangement links TRBV6-4 to TRBJ2-3; a possible D gene is TRBD2 (5 bases). This CDR3 contains 16 residues. V dropped 2 bases and J dropped 6 bases, with 18 bases sitting between them. The germline gives CDR1 MRHNA, CDR2 SNTAGT. In nucleotides, the CDR3 is TGTGCCAGCAGTGACGAGGCGCGGGCTAACTGGGATACGCAGTATTTT. This encodes CASSDEARANWDTQYF.

This clone has just a few counts. The CDR3 spells CASSQDPGENTEAFF. The DNA of the CDR3 is TGCGCCAGCAGCCAAGACCCAGGAGAGAACACTGAAGCTTTCTTT. The J gene is TRBJ1-1, the V gene TRBV4-1; no clear D gene. The CDR3 has 15 amino acids. V was trimmed by 0 bases and J by 1 base, leaving 9 bases between them. Germline CDR1 reads MGHRA; CDR2 reads YSYEKL.

The chain carries TRBV9 and TRBJ2-7, with TRBD1 identical over 7 bases. Per the germline V gene, CDR1 is SGDLS and CDR2 is YYNGEE. The CDR3 length is 14 residues. J gave up 7 bases and V 5 bases, and 12 bases lay outside the gene matches. CDR3 DNA: TGTGCCAGCAGTAAACGGGACAGCGTTCTGGAGCAGTACTTC. This codes for CASSKRDSVLEQYF.

This clone was observed a few times. V is TRBV18 and J is TRBJ1-3, with D maybe TRBD1 (6 bases). V lost 1 base and J lost 3, with 10 bases in between. Germline values: CDR1 KGHSH, CDR2 LQKENI. The CDR3 is made up of 15 amino acids. The CDR3 sequence: CASSPQQGGGNTIYF. CDR3 bases: TGTGCCAGCTCACCACAACAGGGAGGTGGAAACACCATATATTTT.

The V call is TRBV28, the J call TRBJ1-1; unclear D gene. CDR1 and CDR2 (germline): MDHEN, SYDVKM. V dropped 3 bases and J dropped 0 bases, with 2 bases sitting between them. The CDR3 is 12 amino acids. The chain's CDR3 is CASSLMNTEAFF. The CDR3, as DNA: TGTGCCAGCAGTTTGATGAACACTGAAGCTTTCTTT.

This chain connects TRBV24-1 to TRBJ2-5; 9 bases match TRBD1. Trimming removed 3 bases from V and 4 bases from J; junction bases left unmatched: 8. Germline CDR1 reads KGHDR; CDR2 reads SFDVKD. The CDR3 contains 16 residues. This CDR3 is CATSDTGTGKGETQYF. In DNA form, the CDR3 reads TGTGCCACCAGTGATACCGGGACAGGGAAGGGAGAGACCCAGTACTTC.

The chain recombines TRBV12-5 with TRBJ1-2, with no clear D. CDR1 LGHNT and CDR2 FRNRAP come from the germline V gene. The CDR3 has 14 residues. V was trimmed by 5 bases and J by 1 base, leaving 11 bases between them. The CDR3 nucleotides are TGTGCTAGTGGTCCCGGGCAGGTTAACTATGGCTACACCTTC. Its translation: CASGPGQVNYGYTF.